There are many counts of the clone carrying this T cell receptor (beta chain). Its specificity is unknown. Germline CDR1 is LGHDT and CDR2 is YNNKEL (reference sequence). This CDR3 is built from 11 residues. The time point is: sample taken at primary tumor resection. These data come from a study of spatial heterogeneity in lung cancer. Study overall: Counts of TCR transcripts in tumor regions correlated strongly with a T cell module score (derived from matched bulk RNA-seq).

Study-level points and caveats: Tracking of tumor mutation counts was seen in expanded intratumoral alpha and beta TCR counts. The study found that ubiquitous and regional expanded TCR counts tracked ubiquitous and regional nonsynonymous mutations, respectively.

A unique molecular identifier was carried by every single TCR cDNA molecule. TCRdb re-called the 5' RACE reads with MiXCR, one entry per CDR3 protein. Here the sample spans fewer than 7,000 distinct CDR3 sequences, around 7.7% being singletons. The chain links TRBV3-1 to TRBJ1-5, with D possibly being TRBD1 (6 bases). The material sequenced was lung tumor tissue, taken at surgery. This receptor was obtained from a female donor with early-stage non-small cell lung cancer. The CDR3: CASRGTQPQHF. CDR3 nucleotides: TGTGCGTCCAGGGGTACTCAGCCCCAGCATTTT.